This TCR beta chain was observed in a study of blood T cell repertoires in COVID-19. Looking at the study overall: Sources were T cells, B-cell-depleted T cells, or PBMCs; the material itself was cDNA or gDNA.

V lost 9 bases and J lost 5; bases outside the gene matches: 6. The CDR3 contains 13 residues. Germline loops: CDR1 WNHNN, CDR2 SYGVQD (reference sequence). Sequencing was performed with immunoSEQ multiplex PCR; in TCRdb, only in-frame clones are kept and a portion is missing. The top ten clones hold roughly 5% of a sample with tens of thousands of clones, 80% to 90% of them seen once. This chain uses TRBV10-1 with TRBJ2-1, with 8 bases fitting TRBD1. Sample: peripheral blood. This clonotype was sampled from a woman of 80 years or more with acute or convalescent COVID-19. CDR3 nucleotide sequence: TGCGCCAGTGGACAGGGAACCAACAATGAGCAGTTCTTC. Its protein product is CASGQGTNNEQFF.